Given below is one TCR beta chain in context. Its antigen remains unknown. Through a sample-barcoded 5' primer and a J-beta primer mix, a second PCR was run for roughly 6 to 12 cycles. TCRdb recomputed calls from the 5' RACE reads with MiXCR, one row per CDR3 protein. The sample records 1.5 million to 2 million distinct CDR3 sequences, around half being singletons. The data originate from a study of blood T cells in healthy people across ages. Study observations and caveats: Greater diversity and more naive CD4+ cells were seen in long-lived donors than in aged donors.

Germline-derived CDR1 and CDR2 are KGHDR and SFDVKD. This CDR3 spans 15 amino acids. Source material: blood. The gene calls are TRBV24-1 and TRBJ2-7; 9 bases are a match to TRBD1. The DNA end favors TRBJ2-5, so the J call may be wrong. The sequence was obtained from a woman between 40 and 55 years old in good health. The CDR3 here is CATSEAGTGKETQYF. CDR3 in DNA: TGTGCCACCAGTGAGGCCGGGACAGGGAAGGAGACCCAGTACTTC.